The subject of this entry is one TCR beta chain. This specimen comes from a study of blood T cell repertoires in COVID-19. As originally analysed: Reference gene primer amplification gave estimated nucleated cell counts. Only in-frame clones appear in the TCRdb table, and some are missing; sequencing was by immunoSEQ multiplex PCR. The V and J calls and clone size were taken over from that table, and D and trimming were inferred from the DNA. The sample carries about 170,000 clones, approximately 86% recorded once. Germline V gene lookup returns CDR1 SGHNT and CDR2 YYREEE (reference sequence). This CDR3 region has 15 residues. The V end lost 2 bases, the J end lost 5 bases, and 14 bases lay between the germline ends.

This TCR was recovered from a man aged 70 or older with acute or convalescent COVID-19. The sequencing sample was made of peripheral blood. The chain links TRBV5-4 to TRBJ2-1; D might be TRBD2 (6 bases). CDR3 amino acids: CASSFSPAGNNEQFF. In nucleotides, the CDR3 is TGTGCCAGCAGCTTTTCCCCCGCGGGGAACAATGAGCAGTTCTTC. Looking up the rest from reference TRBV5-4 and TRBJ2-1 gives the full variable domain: ETGVTQSPTHLIKTRGQQVTLRCSSQSGHNTVSWYQQALGQGPQFIFQYYREEENGRGNFPPRFSGLQFPNYSSELNVNALELDDSALYLCASSFSPAGNNEQFFGPGTRLTVL.